These 9 T cell receptor beta chains share one sample of origin, sequenced in a study of CD8 T cells in Susac syndrome. A quantity of about 0.5 to 1 ug RNA underwent reverse transcription using random hexamers. A single record per CDR3 protein comes from TCRdb applying MiXCR to the immunoSEQ multiplex PCR reads. The table includes about 300,000 distinct CDR3 sequences, about 88% detected once. Input material: CD8+ T cells from PBMCs. The receptors stem from a human donor with multiple sclerosis.

As regards this clonotype: The junction departs from the called germline gene at one end, perhaps through a read error. The J gene is TRBJ2-1, the V gene TRBV28, with a possible D match to TRBD1 (6 bases). The CDR3 is made up of 11 amino acids. Germline CDR1 reads MDHEN; CDR2 reads SYDVKM. The CDR3 region has the DNA TGTGCCAGCAGCCCCGGACAGCCACGGGTCTTC. This sequence encodes CASSPGQPRVF.

The V gene is TRBV28, the J gene TRBJ1-1, with TRBD1 matching over 8 bases. With 6 bases clipped from V and 4 bases from J, the junction kept 7 bases outside the gene matches. CDR3 length: 14 amino acids. Germline V gene lookup returns CDR1 MDHEN and CDR2 SYDVKM. CDR3 loop: CASSPGTGLTEAFF. The CDR3 DNA is TGTGCCAGCAGCCCGGGGACAGGTCTCACTGAAGCTTTCTTT. Drawing the rest from reference TRBV28 and TRBJ1-1, the complete variable domain is DVKVTQSSRYLVKRTGEKVFLECVQDMDHENMFWYRQDPGLGLRLIYFSYDVKMKEKGDIPEGYSVSREKKERFSLILESASTNQTSMYLCASSPGTGLTEAFFGQGTRLTVV.

The genes are TRBV7-6 and TRBJ2-3; TRBD2 might be the D (5 bases). V lost 6 bases and J 1 base, leaving 11 bases between the germline ends. The CDR3 totals 14 residues. The V gene's germline CDR1 is SGHVS and CDR2 FNYEAQ. The chain's CDR3 is CASSWLAGTDTQYF. CDR3 bases: TGTGCCAGCAGTTGGCTAGCAGGCACAGATACGCAGTATTTT.

The chain joins TRBV19 to TRBJ1-6; weak D call: TRBD1 (5 bases). The CDR3 is 14 residues long. V was shortened by 10 bases and J by 6 bases, with 16 bases between the two germline ends. Per the germline V gene, CDR1 is LNHDA and CDR2 is SQIVND (reference sequence). The CDR3 DNA follows: TGTGCCATCTCCTCTGGGGGGACTAATTCACCCCTCCACTTT. It yields the protein CAISSGGTNSPLHF.

This clonotype was counted a few times. The chain couples TRBV7-9 to TRBJ2-7; TRBD2 aligns across 9 bases. This CDR3 has 13 residues. V gave up 3 bases and J gave up 5 bases; unmatched junction bases: 2. The germline CDR1 and CDR2 sequences are SEHNR and FQNEAQ (reference sequence). CDR3 region: CASSLGLANEQYF. The DNA for the CDR3 is TGTGCCAGCAGCTTGGGACTAGCTAACGAGCAGTACTTC.

The chain links TRBV2 to TRBJ1-6; TRBD1 matches 8 bases. The CDR3 is made up of 15 amino acids. Germline assignment: CDR1 SNHLY and CDR2 FYNNEI. V dropped 8 bases and J dropped 7; count of bases not matched to a gene: 10. Written as DNA, the CDR3 is TGTGCCAGCTACAAGGGGACAGGCCTAAATTCACCCCTCCACTTT. Its translation is CASYKGTGLNSPLHF.

This sequence joins TRBV28 and TRBJ2-1; D is unclear. This CDR3 comprises 17 residues. The V gene's germline CDR1 is MDHEN and CDR2 SYDVKM. The V end was cut by 1 base, the J end by 5 bases, with 18 bases between. The CDR3 DNA sequence: TGTGCCAGCAGTTTATCTCCGGTCCCAGGCCGGGACAATGAGCAGTTCTTC. It is translated as CASSLSPVPGRDNEQFF.

This sequence joins TRBV30 and TRBJ2-5, with D possibly matching TRBD2 (7 bases). The germline V gene encodes CDR1 GTSNPN and CDR2 SVGIG (reference sequence). The germline V and J ends were trimmed by 0 bases and 5 bases, with 13 bases remaining between them. The CDR3 extends over 14 amino acids. CDR3 protein: CAWSVGAGVETQYF. The DNA of the CDR3 is TGTGCCTGGAGTGTGGGGGCGGGAGTGGAGACCCAGTACTTC.

V and J are TRBV20-1 and TRBJ2-7, with 8 bases that match TRBD1. Germline values: CDR1 DFQATT, CDR2 SNEGSKA (reference sequence). This CDR3 has 15 amino acids. The ends lost 0 bases at V and 2 bases at J; junction bases unmatched: 6. The CDR3 nucleotides read TGCAGTGCTAGAGATGTAGGGACAGGTACCTACGAGCAGTACTTC. This sequence encodes CSARDVGTGTYEQYF.